The 4 T cell receptor beta chains in this list originate from one sample, sequenced in a study of blood T cell repertoires in COVID-19. Generated by immunoSEQ multiplex PCR, the TCRdb table keeps only in-frame clones and is missing some. The table shows some 83,000 clones, with more than 70% occurring only once. Sequenced material: peripheral blood. The origin of the receptors is a woman aged 80 or over with acute or convalescent COVID-19.

This chain connects TRBV19 to TRBJ1-1; D call uncertain. The germline V gene encodes CDR1 LNHDA and CDR2 SQIVND (reference sequence). This CDR3 is built from 14 residues. Trimming cost V 5 bases and J 0 bases, with 10 bases left between them. CDR3 amino acids: CASSARGLNTEAFF. The DNA of the CDR3 is TGTGCCAGTAGTGCCCGGGGATTGAACACTGAAGCTTTCTTT. Combining the CDR3 with reference TRBV19 and TRBJ1-1 gives the whole variable domain DGGITQSPKYLFRKEGQNVTLSCEQNLNHDAMYWYRQDPGQGLRLIYYSQIVNDFQKGDIAEGYSVSREKKESFPLTVTSAQKNPTAFYLCASSARGLNTEAFFGQGTRLTVV.

The sample holds a few counts of this clone. The rearrangement uses TRBV7-9 and TRBJ2-3; D uncertain. The V gene's germline CDR1 is SEHNR and CDR2 FQNEAQ (reference sequence). The CDR3 sequence is 15 residues long. Between the trimmed V and J ends, which lost 3 bases and 2 bases, there was a span of 12 bases. CDR3 nucleotides: TGTGCCAGCAGCTTCAGCGCGACCCCCACAGATACGCAGTATTTT. This codes for CASSFSATPTDTQYF.

The rearrangement links TRBV7-2 to TRBJ1-2; no reliable D call. V was cut by 5 bases and J by 0 bases, with 10 bases left in between. CDR3 length equals 14 residues. CDR1 SGHTA and CDR2 FQGNSA come from the germline V gene. This CDR3 reads CASSPRLPNYGYTF. The CDR3 DNA is TGTGCCAGCAGCCCCAGACTCCCTAACTATGGCTACACCTTC.

In DNA, the CDR3 is TGTGCCAGCAGTTACAGGGGGCAATACCACACTGAAGCTTTCTTT. The encoded protein is CASSYRGQYHTEAFF. This chain joins TRBV6-5 and TRBJ1-1, with 7 bases lining up with TRBD1. Germline V lookup: CDR1 MNHEY, CDR2 SVGAGI. CDR3 length: 15 residues. J was trimmed by 3 bases and V by 2 bases; bases with no gene match: 6.